The rows below give T cell receptor beta chains drawn from one sample of a study of OX40 agonist ivuxolimab in advanced cancers. The table came from immunoSEQ multiplex PCR; TCRdb's copy has only in-frame clones and leaves some out. This sample has 89,000 or so clones, with 88% found just once. The source was CD4+ or CD8+ T cells sorted from blood, collected in a trial of the OX40 agonist ivuxolimab. The receptors were sampled from an adult with an advanced solid tumor such as melanoma, head and neck, liver or kidney cancer. The CDR3 runs from the conserved cysteine through the conserved F or W. D genes are given only for firm matches. Where a row states a size, it is once, few, many or the class of an expanded clone; other rows omit it.

D: -; size: -; V: TRBV21-1; J: TRBJ2-5; DNA: TGTGCCAGCACCTCTCAGACAGTTCGGTGGGAGACCCAGTACTTC; CDR3: CASTSQTVRWETQYF
D: -; size: once; V: TRBV7-3; J: TRBJ2-5; DNA: TGTGCCAGCCCTAAAGGGGCGGTCCAAGAGACCCAGTACTTC; CDR3: CASPKGAVQETQYF
D: TRBD2; size: -; V: TRBV7-9; J: TRBJ2-1; DNA: TGTGCCAGCAGCTTACGGGGGCTAGCGGGCAACAATGAGCAGTTCTTC; CDR3: CASSLRGLAGNNEQFF
D: TRBD2; size: -; V: TRBV7-6; J: TRBJ2-1; DNA: TGTGCCAGCAGCTTACGGACTAGCGGGATCAACTCCTACAATGAGCAGTTCTTC; CDR3: CASSLRTSGINSYNEQFF
D: -; size: -; V: TRBV18; J: TRBJ1-1; DNA: TGTGCCAGCTCACCGGAGGGACAGAACACTGAAGCTTTCTTT; CDR3: CASSPEGQNTEAFF
D: -; size: once; V: TRBV5-1; J: TRBJ2-7; DNA: TGCGCCAGCAGCATTCTGGGTGACGAGCAGTACTTC; CDR3: CASSILGDEQYF
D: -; size: -; V: TRBV28; J: TRBJ2-1; DNA: TGTGCCAGCAGTGTCCCTCGCGAGCAGTTCTTC; CDR3: CASSVPREQFF
D: TRBD1; size: -; V: TRBV28; J: TRBJ1-2; DNA: TGTGCCAGCAGTCCACCGGGACAGGGCGGTAACTATGGCTACACCTTC; CDR3: CASSPPGQGGNYGYTF
D: TRBD2; size: -; V: TRBV6-6; J: TRBJ2-7; DNA: TGTGCCAGCAGTTTAGAGAAGACTAGCCTCTACGAGCAGTACTTC; CDR3: CASSLEKTSLYEQYF
D: -; size: -; V: TRBV4-1; J: TRBJ2-6; DNA: TGCGCCAGCAGCCACAACCTCCGGTGGAACCTCTCTGGGGCCAACGTCCTGACTTTC; CDR3: CASSHNLRWNLSGANVLTF
D: TRBD1; size: -; V: TRBV6-6; J: TRBJ1-1; DNA: TGTGCCAGCAGTTTGGGACAGATGAACACTGAAGCTTTCTTT; CDR3: CASSLGQMNTEAFF
D: -; size: -; V: TRBV10-2; J: TRBJ2-1; DNA: TGCGCCAGCAGTAACTGGGCCAATGAGCAGTTCTTC; CDR3: CASSNWANEQFF
D: -; size: -; V: TRBV18; J: TRBJ2-5; DNA: TGTGCCAGCTCCCTGGGGGCGGAGACCCAGTACTTC; CDR3: CASSLGAETQYF
D: -; size: -; V: TRBV5-6; J: TRBJ1-4; DNA: TGTGCCAGCAGCTTGATTGGCGTGGGGGCAGCTAATGAAAAACTGTTTTTT; CDR3: CASSLIGVGAANEKLFF
D: -; size: -; V: TRBV7-9; J: TRBJ1-2; DNA: TGTGCCAGCAGCACCCGGGACACTTTTAACTATGGCTACACCTTC; CDR3: CASSTRDTFNYGYTF
D: TRBD1; size: -; V: TRBV15; J: TRBJ2-3; DNA: TGTGCCACCAGCAGAGGTGGACAGGACACAGATACGCAGTATTTT; CDR3: CATSRGGQDTDTQYF
D: TRBD1; size: once; V: TRBV27; J: TRBJ2-1; DNA: TGTGCCAGCAGCGGGACAGATTTCTACAATGAGCAGTTCTTC; CDR3: CASSGTDFYNEQFF
D: TRBD1; size: -; V: TRBV7-3; J: TRBJ1-2; DNA: TGTGCCAGCAGCCCCGGACAGGGGGTGCATGGCTACACCTTC; CDR3: CASSPGQGVHGYTF
D: -; size: -; V: TRBV4-3; J: TRBJ2-1; DNA: TGCGCCAGCAGCCATGGGGGCGACGAGCAGTTCTTC; CDR3: CASSHGGDEQFF
D: TRBD2; size: -; V: TRBV7-9; J: TRBJ2-5; DNA: TGTGCCAGCACCCCCAGGGCGGGGGGCTGGGAGACCCAGTACTTC; CDR3: CASTPRAGGWETQYF
D: -; size: -; V: TRBV5-6; J: TRBJ2-2; DNA: TGTGCCAGCAGGACCATAGGGGCCAGGGCGAACACCGGGGAGCTGTTTTTT; CDR3: CASRTIGARANTGELFF
D: -; size: few; V: TRBV11-2; J: TRBJ2-7; DNA: TGTGCCAGCAGCGGAAAAGGAGTATACGAGCAGTACTTC; CDR3: CASSGKGVYEQYF
D: -; size: -; V: TRBV13; J: TRBJ2-7; DNA: TGTGCCAGCAGCTTAGGACCACAGGGAGTCATTTACTACGAGCAGTACTTC; CDR3: CASSLGPQGVIYYEQYF
D: -; size: once; V: TRBV5-4; J: TRBJ1-3; DNA: TGTGCCAGCAGCTTATCCCGTCCCTCTGGAAACACCATATATTTT; CDR3: CASSLSRPSGNTIYF
D: TRBD2; size: -; V: TRBV27; J: TRBJ2-1; DNA: TGTGCCAGCAGTTTAGGAATTTGGGCCAGCGGGAGGTCCAATGAGCAGTTCTTC; CDR3: CASSLGIWASGRSNEQFF
D: -; size: -; V: TRBV28; J: TRBJ2-1; DNA: TGTGCCAGCATAGCGTGGTCCTACAATGAGCAGTTCTTC; CDR3: CASIAWSYNEQFF